These 27 T cell receptor beta chains were sequenced from one sample in a study of CD8+CD57+ T cells in acquired aplastic anemia. Both TCR beta VDJ combination and CDR3 sequence profiling were carried out. Genomic DNA was the template for this profiling. Each CDR3 protein gets one entry after TCRdb re-called the reads with MiXCR. The sample consists of some 170,000 distinct CDR3 sequences, 70% to 75% of them appearing once. Individuals selected for sequencing had exhibited CD8+CD57+ cell expansion on flow cytometry. Sequencing used sorted CD4+, CD8+, or CD8+CD57+ T cells (not recorded which) from PBMCs. The receptors derive from a human donor with aplastic anemia.

The J gene is TRBJ2-2, the V gene TRBV25-1; TRBD2 matches at 7 bases. V gave up 7 bases and J gave up 4 bases; unmatched junction bases: 6. The CDR3 has 14 amino acids. Germline V gives CDR1 MGHDK, CDR2 SYGVNS. CDR3 protein: CASTWGGGTGELFF. In DNA, the CDR3 is TGTGCCAGCACGTGGGGGGGGGGCACCGGGGAGCTGTTTTTT. Complete variable domain (other parts from reference TRBV25-1 and TRBJ2-2): EADIYQTPRYLVIGTGKKITLECSQTMGHDKMYWYQQDPGMELHLIHYSYGVNSTEKGDLSSESTVSRIRTEHFPLTLESARPSHTSQYLCASTWGGGTGELFFGEGSRLTVL.

The chain couples TRBV19 to TRBJ2-7, with a possible D match to TRBD2 (6 bases). This CDR3 has 14 residues. Germline V gene sequence: CDR1 LNHDA, CDR2 SQIVND (reference sequence). Trimming took 3 bases from V and 6 from J, leaving 15 bases between them. Here the CDR3 reads CASSMTGVPSEQYF. The CDR3, as DNA: TGTGCCAGTAGTATGACGGGAGTTCCGTCCGAGCAGTACTTC.

A note on this clonotype: The CDR3 ends on some other residue instead of the conserved phenylalanine or tryptophan, so this is likely a read error. The chain has TRBV29-1 and TRBJ2-5, with 9 bases identical to TRBD1. Germline assignment: CDR1 SQVTM and CDR2 ANQGSEA. The ends lost 8 bases at V and 3 bases at J; junction bases unmatched: 4. The CDR3 is 12 residues long. The CDR3 sequence is CSSDRGKETQYS. The CDR3 DNA sequence: TGCAGCTCGGACAGGGGTAAAGAGACCCAGTACTCC.

V usage is TRBV20-1 and J usage is TRBJ1-1; D not resolved. Trimming took off 0 bases at V and 6 bases at J, with 8 bases between the two ends. CDR3 length: 12 amino acids. Per the germline V gene, CDR1 is DFQATT and CDR2 is SNEGSKA (reference sequence). DNA of the CDR3: TGCAGTGCTAGAGATAACGGGGCTGAAGCTTTCTTT. It specifies CSARDNGAEAFF.

This clonotype appeared many times. The gene calls are TRBV28 and TRBJ2-7; 8 bases agree with TRBD1. The CDR3 length is 15 residues. Germline trimming cut 4 bases from V and 3 bases from J; bases unmatched to any gene: 8. CDR1 is MDHEN, CDR2 SYDVKM, per germline. This chain's CDR3 is CASSSFGQGVYEQYF. CDR3 DNA sequence: TGTGCCAGCAGTTCTTTCGGACAGGGTGTCTACGAGCAGTACTTC.

In regard to this clonotype: A much larger clone sits a single nucleotide away, making a read error possible. J is TRBJ2-1 and V is TRBV9; D is unclear. The CDR3 is 11 residues long. CDR1 and CDR2 from the germline V gene are SGDLS and YYNGEE. The CDR3 region is CASSLNNEKFF. The CDR3 DNA reads TGTGCCAGCAGCCTGAACAATGAGAAGTTCTTC.

This chain uses TRBV7-2 with TRBJ2-3; the D gene could be TRBD1 or TRBD2 (5 bases each). In germline, CDR1 is SGHTA, CDR2 FQGNSA. The V end lost 2 bases, the J end lost 4 bases, and 13 bases lay between the germline ends. The CDR3 totals 15 residues. This CDR3 is CASSLHGAFADTQYF. Written as DNA, the CDR3 is TGTGCCAGCAGCTTACACGGGGCGTTCGCAGATACGCAGTATTTT.

The chain carries TRBV20-1 and TRBJ1-2; no reliable D call. V was shortened by 0 bases and J by 4 bases, with 6 bases between the two germline ends. This CDR3 spans 12 amino acids. The germline CDR1 and CDR2 sequences are DFQATT and SNEGSKA (reference sequence). The DNA of the CDR3 is TGCAGTGCTAGAGATCTCCTCTATGGCTACACCTTC. This gives the protein CSARDLLYGYTF.

V gene TRBV6-6 combines with J gene TRBJ2-7; weak D call: TRBD2 (6 bases). The CDR3 is made up of 14 amino acids. In germline, CDR1 is MNHNY, CDR2 SVGAGI (reference sequence). Trimming cost V 6 bases and J 3 bases, with 15 bases left between them. CDR3 region: CASSKDAGYYEQYF. For the CDR3, the DNA is TGTGCCAGCAGCAAGGACGCGGGGTACTACGAGCAGTACTTC.

CDR3 protein: CSARDYTGPANTEAFF. The CDR3 nucleotides read TGCAGTGCTAGAGATTACACAGGGCCCGCCAACACTGAAGCTTTCTTT. The gene calls are TRBV20-1 and TRBJ1-1, with a weak D call TRBD1 (6 bases). Deletions cut 0 bases from V and 2 bases from J, with 16 bases between. The length of the CDR3 is 16 residues. The germline gives CDR1 DFQATT, CDR2 SNEGSKA (reference sequence).

This clonotype has only a few counts. The chain combines TRBV4-1 with TRBJ2-2; 10 bases are shared with TRBD2. The germline CDR1 and CDR2 sequences are MGHRA and YSYEKL. This CDR3 has 17 residues. V lost 0 bases to trimming and J lost 5 bases; unmatched junction nucleotides: 6. The CDR3 loop is CASSQDASGSQTGELFF. The CDR3 coding sequence is TGCGCCAGCAGCCAAGATGCTAGCGGGAGTCAAACCGGGGAGCTGTTTTTT.

The chain couples TRBV7-6 to TRBJ2-5; TRBD1 is a possible D gene (5 bases). Germline lookup yields CDR1 SGHVS and CDR2 FNYEAQ. The length of the CDR3 is 13 residues. Trimming took 2 bases from V and 4 from J, leaving 8 bases between them. The DNA for the CDR3 is TGTGCCAGCAGCTTACTGGGGCGAGAGACCCAGTACTTC. Its protein product is CASSLLGRETQYF.

The chain carries TRBV20-1 and TRBJ2-5; perhaps TRBD2 as D (7 bases). Looked up from germline, CDR1 is DFQATT and CDR2 is SNEGSKA (reference sequence). V was trimmed by 4 bases and J by 1 base, leaving 22 bases between them. The CDR3 has 17 amino acids. The CDR3: CSAKYKGGKRVQETQYF. The CDR3 bases are TGCAGTGCTAAATACAAGGGGGGGAAGAGGGTCCAAGAGACCCAGTACTTC.

Concerning this clonotype: A junction boundary mismatches the germline segment, possibly from a read error. The chain has TRBV15 and TRBJ2-1; 15 nucleotides match TRBD2. The germline gives CDR1 LNHNV, CDR2 YYDKDF (reference sequence). This CDR3 has 17 residues. The CDR3, as DNA: TGCGCCAGCAGTCGCCGCGGGACTAGCGGGAGGTTGGATGAGCAGTTCTTC. This translates into CASSRRGTSGRLDEQFF. Complete variable domain (other parts from reference TRBV15 and TRBJ2-1): DAMVIQNPRYQVTQFGKPVTLSCSQTLNHNVMYWYQQKSSQAPKLLFHYYDKDFNNEADTPDNFQSRRPNTSFCFLDIRSPGLGDTAMYLCASSRRGTSGRLDEQFFGPGTRLTVL.

This clonotype occurred once. The rearrangement joins TRBV6-1 to TRBJ2-1; D unclear. The J call may not be correct, given that the DNA end is closer to TRBJ2-5. The CDR3 covers 13 residues. Germline CDR1 reads MNHNS; CDR2 reads SASEGT. The CDR3 loop reads CASSEVFGETQYF. CDR3 coding DNA: TGTGCCAGCAGTGAAGTTTTCGGGGAGACCCAGTACTTC.

The chain couples TRBV20-1 to TRBJ2-1; D is unclear. This CDR3 region has 16 residues. Trimming cost V 1 base and J 1 base, with 14 bases left between them. CDR1 and CDR2 from the germline V gene are DFQATT and SNEGSKA (reference sequence). CDR3 in DNA: TGCAGTGCTAGAGTGGTGGACGGACCATCCTACAATGAGCAGTTCTTC. Translated: CSARVVDGPSYNEQFF.

On this clonotype: The junction departs from germline at one end; a sequencing error may be responsible. This sequence joins TRBV7-2 and TRBJ1-1, with 7 bases fitting TRBD1. This CDR3 is built from 15 residues. Germline loops: CDR1 SGHTA, CDR2 FQGNSA. This chain's CDR3 is CASSSHGTVNTEAFF. The CDR3 bases are TGTGCCAGCAGCTCACACGGGACAGTGAACACTGAAGCCTTCTTT.

Only a few counts were recorded for this clonotype. The chain is built from TRBV19 and TRBJ2-5; no reliable D call. The CDR3 loop spans 13 amino acids. The germline V gene encodes CDR1 LNHDA and CDR2 SQIVND (reference sequence). The V and J ends lost 6 bases and 3 bases respectively, with 11 bases between them. The CDR3 region is CASRETPEETQYF. The CDR3 coding sequence is TGTGCCAGTAGAGAGACACCAGAAGAGACCCAGTACTTC.

A remark on this clonotype: At one end the junction does not follow the germline gene, possibly because of a read error. The rearrangement links TRBV7-9 to TRBJ2-5, with D possibly TRBD2 on 5 matching bases. Germline assignment: CDR1 SEHNR and CDR2 FQNEAQ (reference sequence). This CDR3 contains 14 residues. The CDR3: CASSGLVGAETQYF. The CDR3 region has the DNA TGCGCCAGCAGCGGATTAGTGGGTGCGGAGACCCAGTACTTC.

The V gene is TRBV14, the J gene TRBJ1-2, with D unresolved. This CDR3 has 11 amino acids. The germline CDR1 and CDR2 sequences are SGHDN and FVKESK. V lost 6 bases and J 6 bases, leaving 8 bases between the germline ends. The CDR3 sequence is CASSSGDGYTF. As DNA, the CDR3 is TGTGCCAGCAGTTCTGGGGATGGCTACACCTTC.

CDR3 DNA sequence: TGTGCCAGCAGGATAGGGGGTGAAAAACTGTTTTTT. It codes for CASRIGGEKLFF. J is TRBJ1-4 and V is TRBV2; tentatively, D is TRBD1 (6 bases). CDR3 length equals 12 residues. Per germline, CDR1 SNHLY and CDR2 FYNNEI. The V end lost 6 bases, the J end lost 7 bases, and 9 bases lay between the germline ends.

The chain uses TRBV20-1 and TRBJ2-7; 11 bases fit TRBD2. The trim removed 5 bases at V and 0 bases at J, leaving 9 bases unmatched. CDR1 and CDR2 from the germline V gene are DFQATT and SNEGSKA (reference sequence). The CDR3 contains 16 residues. The DNA of the CDR3 is TGCAGTGCTTCCGGGACTAGCGGCCAAGGCTCCTACGAGCAGTACTTC. This encodes CSASGTSGQGSYEQYF.

This clonotype was seen a handful of times. The chain carries TRBV10-2 and TRBJ2-5, with 7 bases fitting TRBD2. This CDR3 region has 13 residues. The V gene's germline CDR1 is WSHSY and CDR2 SAAADI. The ends lost 7 bases at V and 1 base at J; junction bases unmatched: 3. CDR3 bases: TGCGCCAGCACTGGACTAGTCCAAGAGACCCAGTACTTC. It yields the protein CASTGLVQETQYF.

The chain has TRBV25-1 and TRBJ2-7; 10 bases are a match to TRBD1. From germline, CDR1 is MGHDK and CDR2 SYGVNS. With 2 bases clipped from V and 3 bases from J, the junction kept 7 bases outside the gene matches. The CDR3 sequence is 16 residues long. CDR3 DNA: TGTGCCAGCAGTGAAACCGGGACAGGGGCCCTCTACGAGCAGTACTTC. Its protein product is CASSETGTGALYEQYF.

The J gene is TRBJ2-5, the V gene TRBV19, with D possibly TRBD2 on 6 matching bases. The CDR3 sequence is 15 residues long. Trimming pared 7 bases from V and 2 bases from J, leaving 17 bases between. Germline V CDR1 and CDR2: LNHDA, SQIVND (reference sequence). CDR3 DNA sequence: TGTGCCAGTAACGATGGGGGAGGTGGGCAAGAGACCCAGTACTTC. It specifies CASNDGGGGQETQYF.

This sequence joins TRBV29-1 and TRBJ1-1; no definite D call. This CDR3 has 10 residues. V was clipped by 4 bases and J by 8 bases, with 8 bases between them. Germline V gene sequence: CDR1 SQVTM, CDR2 ANQGSEA. The CDR3 sequence is CSVGRKEAFF. The CDR3 nucleotides read TGCAGCGTTGGCAGGAAAGAAGCTTTCTTT.

This chain connects TRBV20-1 to TRBJ2-7, with D uncertain. This CDR3 has 13 amino acids. CDR1 is DFQATT and CDR2 is SNEGSKA in the germline V gene (reference sequence). Trimming took 2 bases from V and 2 from J, leaving 10 bases between them. The DNA of the CDR3 is TGCAGTGCTAGAAGGGATGTGGCCTACGAGCAGTACTTC. Encoded protein: CSARRDVAYEQYF.